Following are 15 T cell receptor beta chains from one sample sequenced in a study of blood T cells in healthy people across ages. A sample-barcoded 5' primer and a J-beta primer mix were used in a second PCR of about 6 to 11 cycles. TCRdb reanalysed the 5' RACE reads using MiXCR and keeps one entry per CDR3 protein. This table has 1.5 million or so distinct CDR3 sequences, approximately 42% appearing once. Source material: blood. The origin of the receptors is a woman aged 18-30 years in good health.

The chain links TRBV5-1 to TRBJ2-5, with 7 bases matching TRBD1. The V gene's germline CDR1 is SGHRS and CDR2 YFSETQ. Trimming removed 7 bases from V and 1 base from J; junction bases left unmatched: 7. The CDR3 length is 14 residues. DNA for the CDR3: TGCGCCAGCGCGACCCGGGACAGCCAAGAGACCCAGTACTTC. Encoded protein: CASATRDSQETQYF.

This chain uses TRBV27 with TRBJ2-2; possibly TRBD1 for D (6 bases). Germline CDR1 and CDR2: MNHEY and SMNVEV (reference sequence). With 0 bases removed from V and 1 base from J, the gap between germline ends came to 18 bases. This CDR3 has 19 amino acids. The CDR3 protein is CASSLSPAWGLGNTGELFF. The CDR3 coding sequence is TGTGCCAGCAGTTTATCGCCCGCCTGGGGGCTTGGGAACACCGGGGAGCTGTTTTTT.

Concerning this clonotype: A much bigger clone sits one base away, suggesting this may be a read error. This chain uses TRBV3-1 with TRBJ2-3; 11 bases match TRBD1. Germline V gene lookup returns CDR1 LGHDT and CDR2 YNNKEL (reference sequence). The junction had 4 bases not matched to a gene; V was cut back by 5 bases and J by 3 bases. The CDR3 has 15 residues. CDR3 sequence reads: CASSGGTGGTDTQYF. In DNA, the CDR3 is TGTGCCAGCAGCGGCGGGACAGGGGGTACAGATACGCAGTATTTT.

Points on this clonotype: The germline gene is not matched at one end of the junction; a read error may be the cause. J is TRBJ1-5 and V is TRBV6-6; D is unclear. The CDR3 extends over 15 amino acids. Germline V CDR1 and CDR2: MNHNY, SVGAGI (reference sequence). DNA for the CDR3: TGTGCCAGCAGTCCCGGAGGGTCTAGCTATCAGCCCCAGCATTTT. Protein: CASSPGGSSYQPQHF.

This chain joins TRBV6-2 or TRBV6-3 and TRBJ1-1; 7 nucleotides agree with TRBD1. The trim removed 4 bases at V and 2 bases at J, leaving 10 bases unmatched. Germline-derived CDR1 and CDR2 are MNHEY and SVGEGT. The CDR3 consists of 16 residues. The CDR3 region is CASSSLRGGYNTEAFF. The CDR3 DNA reads as TGTGCCAGCAGTTCTTTACGAGGGGGCTACAACACTGAAGCTTTCTTT.

Worth noting for this clonotype: It may be a read error: a sequence one base away is much more abundant. The chain uses TRBV3-1 and TRBJ1-4; TRBD1 matches at 7 bases. This CDR3 is built from 13 residues. Looked up from germline, CDR1 is LGHDT and CDR2 is YNNKEL (reference sequence). The trim removed 4 bases at V and 9 bases at J, leaving 5 bases unmatched. The CDR3 nucleotides read TGTGCCAGCAGCCCGACAGGGACGCAAAAACTGTTTTTT. Translation: CASSPTGTQKLFF.

The CDR3 nucleotides read TGTGCCAGCAAAGCACAATTGAGCTCCTACGAGCAGTACTTC. Protein product: CASKAQLSSYEQYF. V and J are TRBV21-1 and TRBJ2-7. TRBV21-1 is classified as a pseudogene. The CDR3 is made up of 14 amino acids.

The gene calls are TRBV6-1 and TRBJ1-2; TRBD1 aligns across 8 bases. V lost 7 bases, J lost 5 bases, and 18 bases stayed unmatched. The germline gives CDR1 MNHNS, CDR2 SASEGT. This CDR3 has 17 residues. As DNA, the CDR3 is TGTGCCAGCAAGAACGCGGCAGGGGGCAATATATGGTATGGCTACACCTTC. The encoded protein is CASKNAAGGNIWYGYTF.

There are a few counts of this clonotype. The chain carries TRBV27 and TRBJ2-7; no clear D. Germline V gene sequence: CDR1 MNHEY, CDR2 SMNVEV (reference sequence). Between the trimmed V and J ends, which lost 5 bases and 2 bases, there was a span of 10 bases. The CDR3 is 13 amino acids. The chain's CDR3 is CASSVGNAYEQYF. The CDR3 nucleotides read TGTGCCAGCAGTGTAGGGAACGCCTACGAGCAGTACTTC.

The sample holds a few counts of this clonotype. CDR3 DNA sequence: TGTGCCATCGGTGGGGGGACAGATAATAACTATGGCTACACCTTC. It yields the protein CAIGGGTDNNYGYTF. The chain employs TRBV10-3 and TRBJ1-2, with TRBD1 matching 7 bases. The CDR3 covers 15 residues. Germline assignment: CDR1 ENHRY and CDR2 SYGVKD. V lost 8 bases to trimming and J lost 1 base; unmatched junction nucleotides: 10.

V usage is TRBV20-1 and J usage is TRBJ1-2; D ambiguous. The CDR3 spans 13 residues. From germline, CDR1 is DFQATT and CDR2 SNEGSKA (reference sequence). Trimming removed 4 bases at V and 2 bases at J, with 11 bases between. Written as DNA, the CDR3 is TGCAGTGCTACGCGGGGAGGGAACTATGGCTACACCTTC. Its translation: CSATRGGNYGYTF.

This clonotype was counted only a few times. The chain has TRBV7-2 and TRBJ2-5; D uncertain. V lost 4 bases to trimming and J lost 7 bases, with 10 bases between them. The CDR3 is made up of 12 amino acids. Germline V gene lookup returns CDR1 SGHTA and CDR2 FQGNSA. CDR3 sequence reads: CASSSDFLTQYF. The CDR3 nucleotides are TGTGCCAGCAGCTCCGATTTTCTGACCCAGTACTTC.

This clonotype was seen more than once but under ten times. This chain uses TRBV6-2 or TRBV6-3 with TRBJ1-2; D is uncertain. CDR1 and CDR2 (germline): MNHEY, SVGEGT. This CDR3 contains 13 residues. Trimming cost V 5 bases and J 8 bases, with 15 bases left between them. CDR3 sequence reads: CASSNQRTGGYTF. CDR3 sequence (DNA): TGTGCCAGCAGTAACCAAAGGACGGGGGGCTACACCTTC.

This clonotype has a single count. One end of the junction fails to match germline, which may point to a read error. In DNA form, the CDR3 reads TGTGCCAGCAGTAGTTCGGAGAAGCGCGCCACAGATACGCGGTATTTT. Residues: CASSSSEKRATDTRYF. The rearrangement uses TRBV12-3 or TRBV12-4 and TRBJ2-3; D is unclear. This CDR3 is 16 amino acids long.

The chain combines TRBV6-2 or TRBV6-3 with TRBJ2-3; the D gene is possibly TRBD2 (6 bases). CDR1 and CDR2 (germline): MNHEY, SVGEGT. The CDR3 runs to 15 residues. The V end lost 6 bases, the J end lost 3 bases, and 16 bases lay between the germline ends. The CDR3 DNA follows: TGTGCCAGCAGCACACGGGGGAGAGGGACAGATACGCAGTATTTT. Translated, it gives CASSTRGRGTDTQYF.